This TCR beta chain was profiled in a study of cytomegalovirus exposure and HLA in healthy donors. Study observations and caveats: HLA-A and HLA-B allele assignments for most subjects were reportedly predicted accurately using TCR beta sequences. In a later analysis, donors in an Asian-associated ancestry cluster reportedly had fewer N-insertions in productive TCRs than the cohort mean.

The CDR3 totals 13 residues. The V gene lost 1 base and the J gene lost 3 bases, with 6 bases spanning the gap. The V gene's germline CDR1 is LNHDA and CDR2 SQIVND (reference sequence). With regard to this clone: The antigen is unknown.

The PCR contained 60 Vbeta and 13 Jbeta primers. This table comes from immunoSEQ multiplex PCR, and its TCRdb copy is limited to in-frame clones, with some not included. The data contain about 170,000 clones, 70% to 90% of them seen just once; the ten biggest clones take up just over 2.5%. The chain couples TRBV19 to TRBJ1-1; no firm D call. Sequencing was performed on PBMCs. The TCR sequence derives from a man aged 25 to 45 in good health and CMV-seropositive. This CDR3 reads CASSIVLYTEAFF. In DNA form, the CDR3 reads TGTGCCAGTAGTATAGTCCTATACACTGAAGCTTTCTTT.